This T cell receptor (beta chain) was identified during a study of technical replicates of blood from a handful of donors. The table came from immunoSEQ multiplex PCR; TCRdb's copy has only in-frame clones and leaves some out. The sample includes 60,000 to 90,000 clones, 85% to 95% of them seen just once. Per germline, CDR1 MNHNS and CDR2 SASEGT. The CDR3 is 13 residues long. The germline V and J ends were trimmed by 1 base and 6 bases, with 9 bases remaining between them. The sequencing input was T cells isolated from PBMCs. This receptor was identified in a human donor in good health. V and J are TRBV6-1 and TRBJ1-2; a possible D gene is TRBD1 (5 bases). The CDR3 region has the DNA TGTGCCAGCAGTGAAGGAGGAGGGGATGGCTACACCTTC. Protein: CASSEGGGDGYTF.